Included here is one T cell receptor beta chain sequence, with context. What it recognizes is unknown. Using immunoSEQ multiplex PCR, the repertoire was profiled, and TCRdb retains in-frame clones only, with some absent. The sample has 150,000 to 200,000 clones, around three quarters seen once. This specimen comes from a study of cytotoxic CD8 clonotypes in ibrutinib-treated CLL. Unmatched junction bases numbered 5, after V lost 0 bases and J lost 0 bases. The CDR3 contains 17 residues. Germline V gene lookup returns CDR1 LGHNA and CDR2 YSLEER. Study observations and caveats: In sustained-remission versus progressing patients, sampling times differed. Under therapy, public clonotypes either contracted or stayed stable, and they were uncommon.

This sequence joins TRBV4-3 and TRBJ2-5, with 9 nucleotides matching TRBD1. This material consisted of PBMCs, taken after 24 months of ibrutinib treatment. This receptor was identified in a human donor with chronic lymphocytic leukemia. CDR3 residues: CASSQDRTGAYQETQYF. CDR3 in DNA: TGCGCCAGCAGCCAAGACCGGACAGGGGCGTACCAAGAGACCCAGTACTTC.